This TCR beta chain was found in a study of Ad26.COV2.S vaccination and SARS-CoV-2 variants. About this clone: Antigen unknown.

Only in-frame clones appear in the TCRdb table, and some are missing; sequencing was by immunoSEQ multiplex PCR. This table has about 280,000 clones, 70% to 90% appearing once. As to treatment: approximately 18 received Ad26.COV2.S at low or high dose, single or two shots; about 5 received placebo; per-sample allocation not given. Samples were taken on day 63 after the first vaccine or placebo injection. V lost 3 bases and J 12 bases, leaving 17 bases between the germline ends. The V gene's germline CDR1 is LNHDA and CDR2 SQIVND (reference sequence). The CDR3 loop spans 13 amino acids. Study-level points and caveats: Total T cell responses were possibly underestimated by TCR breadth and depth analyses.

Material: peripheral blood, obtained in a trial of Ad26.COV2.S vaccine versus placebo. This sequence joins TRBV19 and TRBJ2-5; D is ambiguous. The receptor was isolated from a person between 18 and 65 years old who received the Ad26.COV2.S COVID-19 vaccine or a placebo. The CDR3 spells CASSMLQPSAEYF. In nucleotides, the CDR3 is TGTGCCAGTAGTATGTTGCAGCCGTCGGCCGAGTACTTC.